This entry lists 19 T cell receptor beta chains sequenced from one sample in a study of persistence of HIV-infected CD4 T cells. Their antigens remain unidentified. Cells were stimulated with overlapping HIV-1 Gag 15-mer peptides. Sorted nonresponding memory CD4+ T cells were CD40L-negative, CD69-negative, CD45RO-high. Sequencing used immunoSEQ version 4 in survey mode. Assay: immunoSEQ multiplex PCR; the TCRdb copy retains only in-frame clones and omits some. This table holds 64,000 or so clones, about 77% found once. This specimen consisted of CD4+ T cells sorted from PBMCs after roughly 19-hour stimulation, obtained from a patient who received antiretroviral therapy. These receptors all come from an adult man with HIV who was CMV-seropositive.

The sample holds one count of this clone. The rearrangement joins TRBV5-1 to TRBJ1-3; D is possibly TRBD1 (6 bases). This CDR3 is 14 amino acids long. The germline V gene has CDR1 SGHRS and CDR2 YFSETQ. V was cut by 4 bases and J by 3 bases, with 11 bases left in between. CDR3 coding DNA: TGCGCCAGCAGCCCAGGGGATTTTGGAAACACCATATATTTT. It encodes CASSPGDFGNTIYF.

The chain couples TRBV5-1 to TRBJ2-1; possibly TRBD2 for D (6 bases). The CDR3 consists of 16 residues. Per the germline V gene, CDR1 is SGHRS and CDR2 is YFSETQ. Trimming removed 0 bases from V and 2 bases from J, with 12 bases in between. The DNA for the CDR3 is TGCGCCAGCAGCTTGGCAGGGAGGCCTCCCTACAATGAGCAGTTCTTC. This encodes CASSLAGRPPYNEQFF.

The J gene is TRBJ2-1, the V gene TRBV24-1, with D perhaps matching TRBD1 or TRBD2 (6 bases each). The V gene's germline CDR1 is KGHDR and CDR2 SFDVKD. The CDR3 covers 16 residues. V was shortened by 3 bases and J by 9 bases, with 20 bases between the two germline ends. The CDR3 here is CATSDASYGGRGEQFF. DNA of the CDR3: TGTGCCACCAGTGATGCATCTTACGGGGGCCGGGGTGAGCAGTTCTTC.

V gene TRBV2 combines with J gene TRBJ2-7; D remains unclear. The CDR3 length is 11 residues. The germline gives CDR1 SNHLY, CDR2 FYNNEI. V was trimmed by 5 bases and J by 4 bases, leaving 6 bases between them. CDR3 bases: TGTGCCAGCAGTCCCTTATACGAGCAGTACTTC. It specifies CASSPLYEQYF.

This clone has just a few counts. The chain carries TRBV12-3 or TRBV12-4 and TRBJ1-6; the D is unclear. The CDR3 runs to 12 residues. V was clipped by 7 bases and J by 5 bases, with 6 bases between them. The CDR3: CASTLNNSPLHF. In DNA, the CDR3 is TGTGCCAGCACCCTTAATAATTCACCCCTCCACTTT.

This clone has a handful of counts. V gene TRBV3-1 (or the pseudogene TRBV3-2) combines with J gene TRBJ1-1; D is ambiguous. The CDR3 has 15 residues. V shed 0 bases and J shed 0 bases, with 8 bases lying between them. The germline V gene has CDR1 LGHDT and CDR2 YNNKEL (reference sequence). The CDR3 is CASSQEARLNTEAFF. CDR3 nucleotides: TGTGCCAGCAGCCAAGAGGCCAGGCTGAACACTGAAGCTTTCTTT.

In DNA form, the CDR3 reads TGCAGCGTTGTTCGAGGGAGTAGCGGGGAGCTGTTTTTT. Protein sequence: CSVVRGSSGELFF. The genes are TRBV29-1 and TRBJ2-2; D might be TRBD2 (5 bases). Trimming took off 4 bases at V and 7 bases at J, with 13 bases between the two ends. This CDR3 spans 13 amino acids. Looked up from germline, CDR1 is SQVTM and CDR2 is ANQGSEA.

This rearrangement joins TRBV20-1 to TRBJ2-2, with D possibly matching TRBD1 (5 bases). V gave up 6 bases and J gave up 0 bases, with 11 bases separating them. Germline V gene lookup returns CDR1 DFQATT and CDR2 SNEGSKA (reference sequence). This CDR3 region has 14 residues. The CDR3 nucleotides are TGCAGTGCCAGTAGGGGTCCGAACACCGGGGAGCTGTTTTTT. Protein product: CSASRGPNTGELFF.

The chain is built from TRBV28 and TRBJ1-5; D not resolved. The length of the CDR3 is 19 residues. V was trimmed by 5 bases and J by 1 base, leaving 24 bases between them. Germline V gene data show CDR1 as MDHEN and CDR2 as SYDVKM. The CDR3 DNA is TGTGCCAGCAGTCCCCCCGAAAGAAGAAGCGGAAGGAGCAATCAGCCCCAGCATTTT. It yields the protein CASSPPERRSGRSNQPQHF.

This clone was seen a few times. This chain connects TRBV28 to TRBJ1-6, with D possibly being TRBD1 (6 bases). The CDR3 spans 14 residues. V lost 3 bases and J lost 6, with 9 bases in between. The V gene's germline CDR1 is MDHEN and CDR2 SYDVKM. The CDR3 nucleotides read TGTGCCAGCAGTTTGATACAGGGTAATTCACCCCTCCACTTT. This sequence encodes CASSLIQGNSPLHF.

The chain has TRBV27 and TRBJ1-2; D uncertain. The germline gives CDR1 MNHEY, CDR2 SMNVEV (reference sequence). V lost 2 bases and J lost 3, with 7 bases in between. This CDR3 contains 13 residues. The CDR3 DNA reads TGTGCCAGCAGTTTAACGGGTGACTATGGCTACACCTTC. It codes for CASSLTGDYGYTF.

This clone was counted a few times. This chain uses TRBV19 with TRBJ1-1; D call uncertain. The germline gives CDR1 LNHDA, CDR2 SQIVND (reference sequence). The CDR3 has 9 residues. V lost 11 bases and J lost 9, with 10 bases in between. CDR3: CAAGPKAFF. The DNA of the CDR3 is TGTGCCGCCGGGCCGAAAGCTTTCTTT.

A few counts support this clone. The chain has TRBV19 and TRBJ1-5, with TRBD1 identical over 7 bases. The CDR3 has 15 residues. The junction had 3 bases not matched to a gene; V was cut back by 3 bases and J by 1 base. The germline CDR1 and CDR2 sequences are LNHDA and SQIVND (reference sequence). For the CDR3, the DNA is TGTGCCAGTAGTATGACAGGGACGAGCAATCAGCCCCAGCATTTT. Its translation is CASSMTGTSNQPQHF. The full variable domain, with the rest looked up from reference TRBV19 and TRBJ1-5, is DGGITQSPKYLFRKEGQNVTLSCEQNLNHDAMYWYRQDPGQGLRLIYYSQIVNDFQKGDIAEGYSVSREKKESFPLTVTSAQKNPTAFYLCASSMTGTSNQPQHFGDGTRLSIL.

The count of this clone is one. The chain employs TRBV19 and TRBJ1-5; a possible D gene is TRBD1 (6 bases). V lost 4 bases and J 4 bases, leaving 17 bases between the germline ends. Germline V gene lookup returns CDR1 LNHDA and CDR2 SQIVND (reference sequence). This CDR3 contains 16 residues. CDR3 nucleotide sequence: TGTGCCAGTAGTACGGGGAATGAGAGGGGGAATCAGCCCCAGCATTTT. It specifies CASSTGNERGNQPQHF.

The chain employs TRBV19 and TRBJ1-5, with TRBD1 matching over 10 bases. The V gene's germline CDR1 is LNHDA and CDR2 SQIVND (reference sequence). J was trimmed by 3 bases and V by 3 bases; bases with no gene match: 5. This CDR3 is 16 amino acids long. In nucleotides, the CDR3 is TGTGCCAGTAGTATCGACAGGGGGCGGCACAATCAGCCCCAGCATTTT. It specifies CASSIDRGRHNQPQHF.

The chain joins TRBV2 to TRBJ2-5; D call uncertain. The germline V gene has CDR1 SNHLY and CDR2 FYNNEI. CDR3 length: 12 amino acids. Trimming removed 1 base from V and 8 bases from J, with 8 bases in between. The CDR3 spells CASSEVKGTQYF. CDR3 nucleotides: TGTGCCAGCAGTGAAGTGAAGGGCACCCAGTACTTC.

The rearrangement links TRBV7-2 to TRBJ1-5, with a possible D match to TRBD1 (5 bases). The germline gives CDR1 SGHTA, CDR2 FQGNSA. Trimming removed 5 bases from V and 2 bases from J, with 13 bases in between. The CDR3 loop spans 15 amino acids. The CDR3 region is CASSPGSMGNQPQHF. In DNA, the CDR3 is TGTGCCAGCAGCCCAGGGAGCATGGGCAATCAGCCCCAGCATTTT.

With regard to this clone: Its ends do not fully match the called genes, so a read error is possible. The rearrangement joins TRBV7-8 to TRBJ2-7; TRBD1 might be the D (5 bases). Germline V gene sequence: CDR1 SGHVS, CDR2 FQNEAQ. The CDR3 has 14 amino acids. CDR3 nucleotide sequence: TGTGCCAGCAGCTTACCAGGGAAGAACGGCCCTCCTTTTTTC. Amino acids: CASSLPGKNGPPFF.

This chain joins TRBV10-3 and TRBJ2-4; D gene ambiguous. Germline V gene data show CDR1 as ENHRY and CDR2 as SYGVKD. The CDR3 totals 13 residues. Trimming shortened V by 4 bases and J by 2 bases, and 6 bases separated the two germline ends. CDR3 loop: CAISGGSKNIQYF. In DNA, the CDR3 is TGTGCCATCAGTGGGGGTTCCAAAAACATTCAGTACTTC.